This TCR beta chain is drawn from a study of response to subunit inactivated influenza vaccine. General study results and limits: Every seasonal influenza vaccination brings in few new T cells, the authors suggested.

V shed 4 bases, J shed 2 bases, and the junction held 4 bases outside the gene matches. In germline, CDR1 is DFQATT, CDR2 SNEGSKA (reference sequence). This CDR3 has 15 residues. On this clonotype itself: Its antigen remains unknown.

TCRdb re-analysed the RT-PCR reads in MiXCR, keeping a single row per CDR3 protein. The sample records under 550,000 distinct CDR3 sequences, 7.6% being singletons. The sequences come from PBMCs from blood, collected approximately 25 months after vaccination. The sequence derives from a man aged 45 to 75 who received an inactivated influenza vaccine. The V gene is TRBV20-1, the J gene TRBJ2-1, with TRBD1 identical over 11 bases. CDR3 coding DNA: TGCAGTGCTAACCCGGACAGGGGGCCCTACAATGAGCAGTTCTTC. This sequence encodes CSANPDRGPYNEQFF.